A selection of T cell receptor beta chains follows, all from one sample in a study of blood T cells in healthy people across ages. TCRdb called the 5' RACE reads again in MiXCR, with one record for every CDR3 protein. The repertoire consists of some 1,800,000 distinct CDR3 sequences, with about two fifths occurring once and the leading ten covering under 30%. Sequenced: blood. The receptors here all came from a human donor in good health. The CDR3 runs from the conserved cysteine through the conserved F or W. The D gene is left open where the match is weak. The size of a clone is reported for some rows only, either as once, few or many, or as a class for expanded clones.

>-|TRBV28|TRBD2|TRBJ2-5
CASSPQRLAGIETQYF
TGTGCCAGCAGTCCACAGAGACTAGCGGGGATAGAGACCCAGTACTTC
>-|TRBV29-1|-|TRBJ2-7
CSVDSGTRSSYEQYF
TGCAGCGTTGACTCCGGGACGAGGAGCTCCTACGAGCAGTACTTC
>-|TRBV25-1|TRBD1|TRBJ1-1
CASSTGDQTEAFF
TGTGCCAGCAGTACAGGGGATCAGACTGAAGCTTTCTTT
>-|TRBV28|-|TRBJ2-5
CASSFQGSWEQYF
TGTGCCAGCAGTTTTCAAGGTTCGTGGGAGCAGTACTTC
>-|TRBV7-8|TRBD2|TRBJ2-7
CASSLGPSSSGYEQYF
TGTGCCAGCAGCTTAGGGCCGAGTAGTAGCGGGTACGAGCAGTACTTC
>-|TRBV5-6|-|TRBJ2-3
CASSLAGTSRGDTQYF
TGTGCCAGCAGCTTAGCCGGGACATCAAGGGGAGATACGCAGTATTTT
>few|TRBV19|TRBD2|TRBJ2-5
CASSFLAGAQETQYF
TGTGCCAGTAGTTTTCTAGCGGGAGCACAAGAGACCCAGTACTTC
>-|TRBV12-3/TRBV12-4|-|TRBJ2-3
CASSLEGDRTDTQYF
TGTGCCAGCAGTTTGGAGGGAGATCGCACAGATACGCAGTATTTT
>-|TRBV20-1|TRBD1|TRBJ2-7
CSTAGQGLSEQYF
TGCAGTACGGCGGGACAGGGCCTCTCCGAGCAGTACTTC
>-|TRBV27|TRBD1|TRBJ2-1
CASSLSGQGNQYEQFF
TGTGCCAGCAGTTTATCGGGACAGGGTAATCAGTATGAGCAGTTCTTC
>-|TRBV6-5|-|TRBJ1-2
CASSYSSSRGGTGGSYTF
TGTGCCAGCAGTTACTCGAGTAGCAGAGGCGGGACGGGCGGTAGCTACACCTTC